Below are 5 T cell receptor beta chains sequenced from a single sample in a study of beta chain features in type 1 diabetes. The authors reverse transcribed all of the isolated RNA, so sequencing captured expressed TCRB transcripts. TCRdb's table, derived via immunoSEQ multiplex PCR, lists solely in-frame clones and lacks some. The table lists hundreds of thousands of clones, around 15% of them singletons. Whole-study findings and limits: TCRB CDR3 length was moderately but significantly reduced in all four CD4+ subsets of Type 1 diabetes patients.

No antigen has been identified for these receptors. The specimen was naive CD4+ T cells from blood. All receptors come from a young man with type 1 diabetes.

This clone was seen a handful of times. V is TRBV9 and J is TRBJ2-1; 9 bases are shared with TRBD2. The junction had 3 bases not matched to a gene; V was cut back by 2 bases and J by 9 bases. Germline V gene sequence: CDR1 SGDLS, CDR2 YYNGEE. This CDR3 region has 13 residues. The CDR3 here is CASSVGLAVEQFF. Here the CDR3 DNA reads TGTGCCAGCAGCGTGGGACTAGCAGTTGAGCAGTTCTTC.

This clone appeared a few times. V gene TRBV11-2 combines with J gene TRBJ2-5, with TRBD1 identical over 10 bases. The germline V gene has CDR1 SGHAT and CDR2 FQNNGV. J gave up 7 bases and V 4 bases, and 12 bases lay outside the gene matches. This CDR3 region has 16 residues. The CDR3 region has the DNA TGTGCCAGCAGCTCGGGGACAGGGGTTACTCTCAGGACCCAGTACTTC. Translating gives CASSSGTGVTLRTQYF.

The gene calls are TRBV7-3 and TRBJ2-5; D remains unclear. V was trimmed by 3 bases and J by 2 bases, leaving 10 bases between them. The CDR3 is 14 amino acids. Germline CDR1 SGHTA, CDR2 FQGTGA. The CDR3 is CASSLAAWQETQYF. The CDR3 DNA reads TGTGCCAGCAGCTTGGCGGCGTGGCAAGAGACCCAGTACTTC. The whole variable domain, remainder taken from reference TRBV7-3 and TRBJ2-5, is GAGVSQTPSNKVTEKGKYVELRCDPISGHTALYWYRQSLGQGPEFLIYFQGTGAADDSGLPNDRFFAVRPEGSVSTLKIQRTERGDSAVYLCASSLAAWQETQYFGPGTRLLVL.

This clone was counted a few times. The same CDR3 also results from other DNA sequences found in this sample. The rearrangement uses TRBV6-5 and TRBJ2-4; D ambiguous. Germline values: CDR1 MNHEY, CDR2 SVGAGI. Trimming removed 7 bases at V and 6 bases at J, with 7 bases between. The CDR3 is 11 residues long. The CDR3 DNA reads as TGTGCCAGCACCAACGGAAACATTCAGTACTTC. Protein sequence: CASTNGNIQYF.

The rearrangement links TRBV2 to TRBJ2-2; D is perhaps TRBD2 (6 bases). This CDR3 is 14 amino acids long. Germline V gene sequence: CDR1 SNHLY, CDR2 FYNNEI. Trimming removed 4 bases from V and 6 bases from J, with 12 bases in between. The CDR3 is CASSVQLAAGELFF. For the CDR3, the DNA is TGTGCCAGCAGTGTACAACTAGCAGCCGGGGAGCTGTTTTTT.